Here is one T cell receptor (beta chain) with its context. Its antigen remains unidentified. Following an approximately eleven-day culture, CD4+ T cells were purified. This CDR3 spans 15 amino acids. V shed 5 bases and J 4 bases; nucleotides not matched to a gene: 7. CDR1 is SGHTA and CDR2 is FQGNSA in the germline V gene. Repertoires were generated with immunoSEQ multiplex PCR, while TCRdb's copy carries only in-frame clones and drops some. Of more than 30,000 clones listed, 82% were seen once; the top ten hold 2.5% to 3.5%. These data originate in a study of vaccination effects on CD4 cells after COVID-19.

The receptor comes from a human donor who received a COVID-19 vaccine. The input for sequencing was CD4+ T cells from PBMCs cultured without peptide, taken before COVID-19 vaccination. The chain joins TRBV7-2 to TRBJ1-3; 8 positions match TRBD1. This CDR3 reads CASSVQGAFGNTIYF. The DNA of the CDR3 is TGTGCCAGCAGCGTTCAGGGGGCCTTCGGAAACACCATATATTTT.